A selection of T cell receptor beta chains follows, all from one sample in a study of cytomegalovirus exposure and HLA in healthy donors. Sequencing used immunoSEQ multiplex PCR; TCRdb keeps in-frame clones, though not all of them. This table holds 150,000 to 200,000 clones, under 90% found once. Sequenced material: PBMCs. The receptors shown here come from a man younger than 35 in good health and CMV-seropositive. The CDR3 runs from the conserved cysteine through the conserved F or W.

J gene | V gene | CDR3 protein
TRBJ1-4 | TRBV7-9 | CASSRDRAAEKLFF
TRBJ1-4 | TRBV27 | CASSLQGANEKLFF
TRBJ2-3 | TRBV2 | CASRELAGSTDTQYF
TRBJ2-3 | TRBV14 | CASSQAMVTSTDTQYF
TRBJ1-1 | TRBV28 | CASSSQGAGVSTEAFF
TRBJ1-5 | TRBV18 | CASSLEQVNQPQHF
TRBJ2-2 | TRBV6-4 | CASSQGNTGELFF
TRBJ2-3 | TRBV4-2 | CASSQAPSGSSDTQYF
TRBJ2-7 | TRBV4-1 | CASSQDSGLASASYEQYF
TRBJ2-1 | TRBV18 | CASSPLRGTSVYEQFF
TRBJ2-2 | TRBV7-7 | CASSRTLNRGLNTGELFF
TRBJ2-1 | TRBV27 | CASRMRAGGNNEQFF
TRBJ2-7 | TRBV7-9 | CASSSPGGYEQYF
TRBJ1-4 | TRBV29-1 | CSVRDSNEKLFF
TRBJ1-2 | TRBV27 | CASSFSGHNNYGYTF